The TCR beta chain under discussion was sequenced for a study of immune evolution from preneoplasia to lung adenocarcinoma. Across the whole study: HLA loss of heterozygosity: under 7.5% AIS, about 14% MIA, around 35% ADC, none AAH.

On this clone: Its antigen remains unknown.

Profiling relied on immunoSEQ multiplex PCR, and the TCRdb table lists in-frame clones only, not all of them. The table shows over 6,000 clones, with 80% to 90% occurring only once. Trimming removed 1 base from V and 4 bases from J; junction bases left unmatched: 12. The germline CDR1 and CDR2 sequences are SGHVS and FNYEAQ. The CDR3 spans 18 residues. After pathologic assessment, macro-dissection selected premalignant or tumor cells for extraction. Study-level results: Later-stage lesions appeared to have more T cells, more diversity, less clonality.

The clonotype was recovered from a person aged 45-65 years with lung adenocarcinoma. The V gene is TRBV7-6, the J gene TRBJ2-7; 11 nucleotides match TRBD2. The sequencing sample was made of FFPE invasive lung adenocarcinoma tissue. CDR3 residues: CASSLGLAGSAHLYEQYF. The CDR3, as DNA: TGTGCCAGCAGCTTAGGACTAGCGGGAAGCGCCCACCTTTACGAGCAGTACTTC. Drawing the rest from reference TRBV7-6 and TRBJ2-7, the complete variable domain is GAGVSQSPRYKVTKRGQDVALRCDPISGHVSLYWYRQALGQGPEFLTYFNYEAQQDKSGLPNDRFSAERPEGSISTLTIQRTEQRDSAMYRCASSLGLAGSAHLYEQYFGPGTRLTVT.